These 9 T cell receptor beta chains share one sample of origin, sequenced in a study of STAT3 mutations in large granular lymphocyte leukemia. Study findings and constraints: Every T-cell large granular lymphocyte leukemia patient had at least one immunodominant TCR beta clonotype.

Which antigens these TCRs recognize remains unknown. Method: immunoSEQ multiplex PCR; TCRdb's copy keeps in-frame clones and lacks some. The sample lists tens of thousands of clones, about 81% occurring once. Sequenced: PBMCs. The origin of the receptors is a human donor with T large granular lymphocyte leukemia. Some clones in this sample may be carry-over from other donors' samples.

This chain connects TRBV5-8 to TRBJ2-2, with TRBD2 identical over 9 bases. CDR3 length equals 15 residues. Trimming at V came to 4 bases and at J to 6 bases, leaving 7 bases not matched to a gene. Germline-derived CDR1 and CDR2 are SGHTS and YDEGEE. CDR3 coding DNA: TGTGCCAGCAGCAGCGGGGGGCTTAGGTCCGGGGAGCTGTTTTTT. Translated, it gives CASSSGGLRSGELFF.

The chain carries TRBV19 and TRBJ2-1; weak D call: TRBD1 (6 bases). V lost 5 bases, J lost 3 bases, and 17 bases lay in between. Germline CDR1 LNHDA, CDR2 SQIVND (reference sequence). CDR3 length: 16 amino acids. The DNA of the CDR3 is TGTGCCAGTAGTCTCCCCGGGACAAGTGGCTACAATGAGCAGTTCTTC. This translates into CASSLPGTSGYNEQFF.

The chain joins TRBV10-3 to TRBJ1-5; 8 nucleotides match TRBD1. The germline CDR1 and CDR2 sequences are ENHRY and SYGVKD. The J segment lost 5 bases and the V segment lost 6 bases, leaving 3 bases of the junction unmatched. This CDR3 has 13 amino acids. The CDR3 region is CAISPGGDQPQHF. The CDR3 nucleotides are TGTGCCATCAGCCCAGGGGGCGATCAGCCCCAGCATTTT.

The CDR3: CASSERVHYEQYV. CDR3 bases: TGTGCCAGCAGCGAAAGGGTCCACTACGAGCAGTACGTC. This sequence joins TRBV7-2 and TRBJ2-7; D is unresolved. The CDR3 covers 13 residues. Trimming shortened V by 5 bases and J by 3 bases, and 11 bases separated the two germline ends. In germline, CDR1 is SGHTA, CDR2 FQGNSA.

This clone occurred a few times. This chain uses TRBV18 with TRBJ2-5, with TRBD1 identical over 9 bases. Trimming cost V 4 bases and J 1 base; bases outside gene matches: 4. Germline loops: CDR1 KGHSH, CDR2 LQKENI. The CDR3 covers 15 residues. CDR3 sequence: CASSLGTGRQETQYF. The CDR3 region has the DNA TGTGCCAGCTCACTCGGGACAGGGCGCCAAGAGACCCAGTACTTC.

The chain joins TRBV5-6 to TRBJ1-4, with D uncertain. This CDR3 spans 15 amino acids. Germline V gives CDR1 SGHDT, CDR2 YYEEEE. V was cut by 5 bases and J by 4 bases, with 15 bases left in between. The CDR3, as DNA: TGTGCCAGCAGTTACGGCAGTTTGTTTAATGAAAAACTGTTTTTT. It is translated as CASSYGSLFNEKLFF. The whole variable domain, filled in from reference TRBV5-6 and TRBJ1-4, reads DAGVTQSPTHLIKTRGQQVTLRCSPKSGHDTVSWYQQALGQGPQFIFQYYEEEERQRGNFPDRFSGHQFPNYSSELNVNALLLGDSALYLCASSYGSLFNEKLFFGSGTQLSVL.

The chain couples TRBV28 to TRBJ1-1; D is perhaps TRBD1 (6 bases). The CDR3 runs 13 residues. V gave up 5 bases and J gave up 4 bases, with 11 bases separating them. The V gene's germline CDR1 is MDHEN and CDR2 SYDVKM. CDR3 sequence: CASSGGPGTEAFF. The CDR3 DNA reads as TGTGCCAGCAGTGGGGGGCCGGGCACTGAAGCTTTCTTT. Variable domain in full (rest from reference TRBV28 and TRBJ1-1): DVKVTQSSRYLVKRTGEKVFLECVQDMDHENMFWYRQDPGLGLRLIYFSYDVKMKEKGDIPEGYSVSREKKERFSLILESASTNQTSMYLCASSGGPGTEAFFGQGTRLTVV.

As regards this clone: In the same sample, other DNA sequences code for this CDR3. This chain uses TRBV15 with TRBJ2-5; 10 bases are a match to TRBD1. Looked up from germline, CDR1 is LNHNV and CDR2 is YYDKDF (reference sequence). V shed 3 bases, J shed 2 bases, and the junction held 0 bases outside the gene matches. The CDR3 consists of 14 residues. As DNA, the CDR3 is TGTGCCACCAGCAGGGACAGGGGGCAAGAGACCCAGTACTTC. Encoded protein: CATSRDRGQETQYF.

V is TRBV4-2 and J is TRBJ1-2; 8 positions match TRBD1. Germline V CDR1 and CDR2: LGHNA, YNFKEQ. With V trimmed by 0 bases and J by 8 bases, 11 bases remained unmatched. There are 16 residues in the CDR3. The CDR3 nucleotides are TGTGCCAGCAGCCAAGAGGGACCAGGGGGCCTAGGCGGCTACACCTTC. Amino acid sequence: CASSQEGPGGLGGYTF.